This TCR beta chain derives from a study of early T cells in non-severe SARS-CoV-2 infection. Germline values: CDR1 LNHNV, CDR2 YYDKDF (reference sequence). V dropped 1 base and J dropped 0; count of bases not matched to a gene: 14. The CDR3 length is 21 residues. In the library, individual cDNA molecules carried attached unique molecular identifiers. TCRdb reprocessed the 5' RACE reads with MiXCR, giving one entry per CDR3 protein. The sample contains some 48,000 distinct CDR3 sequences, roughly 4.5% of which appear only once. At least ten counts were recorded for this clonotype. The sequencing sample was made of whole blood. The TCR was taken from an adult who was a healthcare worker with PCR-confirmed SARS-CoV-2 infection or an uninfected control (not recorded which). The chain recombines TRBV15 with TRBJ2-3; the match to TRBD2 covers 12 bases. CDR3 in amino acids: CATSRGLASGGAVDSTDTQYF. CDR3 nucleotides: TGTGCCACCAGCAGAGGATTGGCTAGCGGGGGGGCTGTGGATAGCACAGATACGCAGTATTTT. Drawing the rest from reference TRBV15 and TRBJ2-3, the complete variable domain is DAMVIQNPRYQVTQFGKPVTLSCSQTLNHNVMYWYQQKSSQAPKLLFHYYDKDFNNEADTPDNFQSRRPNTSFCFLDIRSPGLGDTAMYLCATSRGLASGGAVDSTDTQYFGPGTRLTVL.